The present T cell receptor beta chain was sequenced within a study of response to subunit inactivated influenza vaccine. Study-wide points: It was suggested by the authors that few new T cells are recruited by each seasonal influenza vaccination.

TCRdb reanalysed the RT-PCR reads using MiXCR and keeps one entry per CDR3 protein. The sample lists approximately 290,000 distinct CDR3 sequences; 20% to 25% were seen once. This clonotype was found many times. Its matching antigen is unknown. The germline V and J ends were trimmed by 5 bases and 3 bases, with 14 bases remaining between them. This CDR3 spans 15 amino acids. The origin of this receptor is a man aged 50 to 69 who received an inactivated influenza vaccine. Sequenced material: PBMCs from blood, taken less than 22 months after vaccination. The chain couples TRBV12-3 or TRBV12-4 to TRBJ1-5, with a tentative D call TRBD1 (6 bases). CDR3 in amino acids: CASSIRGLSNQPQHF. CDR3 sequence (DNA): TGTGCCAGCAGTATCAGGGGATTGTCCAATCAGCCCCAGCATTTT.